Included here is one TCR beta chain sequence, with context. Its antigen is as yet unknown. The sample is drawn from a study of T cells in localized non-small cell lung cancer. Points from the study as a whole: Appearance in adjacent lung was seen for a median approximately 58 of the top 100 tumor clones. Overall survival was longer when the density of T cells in the blood was higher. Measurement of T cell clonality placed uninvolved adjacent lung highest, above the level in tumor. Since sequencing was restricted to only one region of the tumor, intratumor heterogeneity remains a possibility.

V was pared by 1 base and J by 4 bases, with 5 bases of the junction left unmatched. Germline V lookup: CDR1 SEHNR, CDR2 FQNEAQ (reference sequence). CDR3 length: 16 residues. Generated by immunoSEQ multiplex PCR, the TCRdb table keeps only in-frame clones and is missing some. The sample lists some 52,000 clones, 60% to 85% occurring once. The sequence came from a woman aged 35-70 years with stage II lung adenocarcinoma. The rearrangement uses TRBV7-9 and TRBJ1-1; 11 bases agree with TRBD1. Sequencing used PBMCs, obtained before any cancer treatment. The CDR3 nucleotides read TGTGCCAGCAGCTTAGGAGGGACAGGGGGGTTCACTGAAGCTTTCTTT. It yields the protein CASSLGGTGGFTEAFF.